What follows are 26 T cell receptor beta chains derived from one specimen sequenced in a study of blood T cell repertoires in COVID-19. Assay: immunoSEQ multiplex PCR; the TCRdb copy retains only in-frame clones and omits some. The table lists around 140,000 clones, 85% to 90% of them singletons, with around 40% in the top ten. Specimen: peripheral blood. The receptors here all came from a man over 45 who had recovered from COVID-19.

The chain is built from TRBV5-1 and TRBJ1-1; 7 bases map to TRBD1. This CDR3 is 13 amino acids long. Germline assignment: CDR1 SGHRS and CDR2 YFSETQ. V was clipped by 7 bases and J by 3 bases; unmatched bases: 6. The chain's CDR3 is CASSPDRDTEAFF. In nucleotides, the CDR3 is TGCGCCAGCTCCCCTGACAGGGACACTGAAGCTTTCTTT. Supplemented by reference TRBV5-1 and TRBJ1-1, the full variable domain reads KAGVTQTPRYLIKTRGQQVTLSCSPISGHRSVSWYQQTPGQGLQFLFEYFSETQRNKGNFPGRFSGRQFSNSRSEMNVSTLELGDSALYLCASSPDRDTEAFFGQGTRLTVV.

CDR3 loop: CASRRQETNTGELFF. The CDR3 nucleotides are TGTGCCAGCAGACGACAGGAAACTAACACCGGGGAGCTGTTTTTT. V usage is TRBV7-6 and J usage is TRBJ2-2, with D perhaps matching TRBD1 (6 bases). The CDR3 covers 15 residues. Germline assignment: CDR1 SGHVS and CDR2 FNYEAQ. V gave up 6 bases and J gave up 2 bases, with 13 bases separating them.

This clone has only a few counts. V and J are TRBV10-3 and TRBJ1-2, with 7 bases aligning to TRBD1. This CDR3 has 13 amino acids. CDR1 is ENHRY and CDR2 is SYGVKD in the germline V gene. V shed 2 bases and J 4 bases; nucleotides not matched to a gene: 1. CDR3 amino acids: CAISEGDSYGYTF. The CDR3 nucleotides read TGTGCCATCAGTGAGGGGGACAGCTATGGCTACACCTTC.

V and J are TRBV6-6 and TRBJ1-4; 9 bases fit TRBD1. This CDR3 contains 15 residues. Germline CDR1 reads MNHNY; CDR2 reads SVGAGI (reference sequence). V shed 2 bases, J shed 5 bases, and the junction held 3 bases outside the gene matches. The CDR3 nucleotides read TGTGCCAGCAGTTACGGCGACAGGGGGAATGAAAAACTGTTTTTT. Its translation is CASSYGDRGNEKLFF.

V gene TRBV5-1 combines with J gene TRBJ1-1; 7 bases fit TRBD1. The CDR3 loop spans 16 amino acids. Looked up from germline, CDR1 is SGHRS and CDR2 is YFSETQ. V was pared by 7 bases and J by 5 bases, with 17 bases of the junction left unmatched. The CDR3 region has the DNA TGCGCCAGCGGACAACAGGAGAGGGGGCGATATACTGAAGCTTTCTTT. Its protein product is CASGQQERGRYTEAFF.

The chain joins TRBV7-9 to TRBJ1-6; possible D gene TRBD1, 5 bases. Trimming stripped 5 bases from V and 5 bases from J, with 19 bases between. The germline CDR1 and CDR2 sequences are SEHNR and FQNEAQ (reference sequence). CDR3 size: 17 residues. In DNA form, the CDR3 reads TGTGCCAGCAGCCCCACTAGAGGAGGGGCGGATAATTCACCCCTCCACTTT. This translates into CASSPTRGGADNSPLHF.

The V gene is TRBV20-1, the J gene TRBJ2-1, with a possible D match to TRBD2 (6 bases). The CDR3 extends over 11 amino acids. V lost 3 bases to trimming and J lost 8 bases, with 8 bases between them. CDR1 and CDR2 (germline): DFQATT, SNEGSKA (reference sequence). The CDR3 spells CSASGGDEQFF. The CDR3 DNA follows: TGCAGTGCTAGCGGGGGAGATGAGCAGTTCTTC.

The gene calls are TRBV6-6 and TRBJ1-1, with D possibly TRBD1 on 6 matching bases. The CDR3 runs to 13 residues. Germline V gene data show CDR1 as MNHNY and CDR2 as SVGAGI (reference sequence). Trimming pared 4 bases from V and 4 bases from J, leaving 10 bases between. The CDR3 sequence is CASSSGGLTEAFF. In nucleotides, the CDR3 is TGTGCCAGCAGTTCCGGGGGGCTCACTGAAGCTTTCTTT.

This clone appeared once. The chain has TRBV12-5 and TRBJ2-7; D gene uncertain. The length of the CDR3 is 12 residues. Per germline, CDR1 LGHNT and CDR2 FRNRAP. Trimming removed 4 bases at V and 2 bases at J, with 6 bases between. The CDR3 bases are TGTGCTAGTGGTTCTTGGCCCTACGAGCAGTACTTC. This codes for CASGSWPYEQYF.

In DNA form, the CDR3 reads TGTGCCAGCAGTCTAACAGATACGCAGTATTTT. Amino acid sequence: CASSLTDTQYF. The gene calls are TRBV7-2 and TRBJ2-3; no reliable D call. The CDR3 has 11 amino acids. Trimming removed 6 bases from V and 3 bases from J, with 4 bases in between. From germline, CDR1 is SGHTA and CDR2 FQGNSA.

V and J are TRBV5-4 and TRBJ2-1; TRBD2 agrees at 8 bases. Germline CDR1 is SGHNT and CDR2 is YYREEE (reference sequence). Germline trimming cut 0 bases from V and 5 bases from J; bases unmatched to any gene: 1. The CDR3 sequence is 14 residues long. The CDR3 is CASSLAGGDNEQFF. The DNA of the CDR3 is TGTGCCAGCAGCTTGGCGGGGGGGGACAATGAGCAGTTCTTC. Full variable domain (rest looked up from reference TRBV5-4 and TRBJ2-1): ETGVTQSPTHLIKTRGQQVTLRCSSQSGHNTVSWYQQALGQGPQFIFQYYREEENGRGNFPPRFSGLQFPNYSSELNVNALELDDSALYLCASSLAGGDNEQFFGPGTRLTVL.

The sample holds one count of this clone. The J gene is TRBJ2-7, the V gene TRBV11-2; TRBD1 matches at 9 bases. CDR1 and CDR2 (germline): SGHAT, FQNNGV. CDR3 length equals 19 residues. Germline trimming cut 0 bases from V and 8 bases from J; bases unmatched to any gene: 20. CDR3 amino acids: CASSLDTLGRRDREFKQYF. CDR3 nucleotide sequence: TGTGCCAGCAGCTTAGATACTTTAGGTAGACGGGACAGGGAGTTCAAGCAGTACTTC.

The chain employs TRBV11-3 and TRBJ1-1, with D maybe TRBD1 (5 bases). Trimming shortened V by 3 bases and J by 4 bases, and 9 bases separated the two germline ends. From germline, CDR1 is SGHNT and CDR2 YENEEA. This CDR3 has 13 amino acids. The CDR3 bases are TGTGCCAGCAGCTTTGACAGTGCCACTGAAGCTTTCTTT. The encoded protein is CASSFDSATEAFF.

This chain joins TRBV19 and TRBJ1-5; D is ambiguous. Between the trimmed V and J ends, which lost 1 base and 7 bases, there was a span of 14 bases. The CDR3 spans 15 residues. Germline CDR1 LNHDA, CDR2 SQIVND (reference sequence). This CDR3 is CASSIATAGNQPQHF. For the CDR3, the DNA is TGTGCCAGTAGTATAGCCACAGCGGGAAACCAGCCCCAGCATTTT.

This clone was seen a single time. CDR3 sequence (DNA): TGTGCCAGCATCAAAGTACGGGGGGTCACTGAAGCTTTCTTT. It specifies CASIKVRGVTEAFF. The rearrangement joins TRBV6-5 to TRBJ1-1; perhaps TRBD1 as D (5 bases). Germline loops: CDR1 MNHEY, CDR2 SVGAGI. Trimming took off 7 bases at V and 4 bases at J, with 16 bases between the two ends. The CDR3 is made up of 14 amino acids.

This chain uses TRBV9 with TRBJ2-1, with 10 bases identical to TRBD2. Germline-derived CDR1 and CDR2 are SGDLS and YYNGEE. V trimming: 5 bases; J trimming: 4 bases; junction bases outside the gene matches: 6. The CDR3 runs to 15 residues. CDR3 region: CASSPSGGIYNEQFF. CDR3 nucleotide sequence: TGTGCCAGCAGTCCTAGCGGGGGAATATACAATGAGCAGTTCTTC. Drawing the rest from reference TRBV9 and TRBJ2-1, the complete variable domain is DSGVTQTPKHLITATGQRVTLRCSPRSGDLSVYWYQQSLDQGLQFLIQYYNGEERAKGNILERFSAQQFPDLHSELNLSSLELGDSALYFCASSPSGGIYNEQFFGPGTRLTVL.

The CDR3 here is CASTSTSGGAGDTQYF. In DNA form, the CDR3 reads TGTGCCAGTACCTCGACTAGCGGGGGGGCAGGAGATACGCAGTATTTT. The genes are TRBV19 and TRBJ2-3; 14 bases line up with TRBD2. There are 16 residues in the CDR3. Trimming removed 7 bases from V and 5 bases from J; junction bases left unmatched: 8. CDR1 LNHDA and CDR2 SQIVND come from the germline V gene (reference sequence).

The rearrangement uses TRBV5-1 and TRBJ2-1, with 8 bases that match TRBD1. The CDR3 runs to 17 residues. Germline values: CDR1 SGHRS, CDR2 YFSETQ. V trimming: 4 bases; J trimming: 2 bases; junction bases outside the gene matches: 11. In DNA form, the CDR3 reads TGCGCCAGCAGCAAGGAAGGACAGGGCTACACCTACAATGAGCAGTTCTTC. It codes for CASSKEGQGYTYNEQFF.

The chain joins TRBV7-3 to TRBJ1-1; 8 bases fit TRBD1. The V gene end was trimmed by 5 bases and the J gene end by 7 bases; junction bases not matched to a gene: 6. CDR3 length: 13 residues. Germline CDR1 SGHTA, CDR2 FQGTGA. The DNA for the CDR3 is TGTGCCAGCAGCCTCGGGACAGGCCGTGAAGCTTTCTTT. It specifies CASSLGTGREAFF. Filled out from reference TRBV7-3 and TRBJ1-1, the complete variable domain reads GAGVSQTPSNKVTEKGKYVELRCDPISGHTALYWYRQSLGQGPEFLIYFQGTGAADDSGLPNDRFFAVRPEGSVSTLKIQRTERGDSAVYLCASSLGTGREAFFGQGTRLTVV.

CDR3 in DNA: TGTGCCAGCAGACCGCAGGGGTATAACAATCAGCCCCAGCATTTT. Encoded protein: CASRPQGYNNQPQHF. This chain connects TRBV6-5 to TRBJ1-5; tentatively, D is TRBD1 (6 bases). The V end lost 6 bases, the J end lost 3 bases, and 15 bases lay between the germline ends. The CDR3 is made up of 15 amino acids. CDR1 and CDR2 from the germline V gene are MNHEY and SVGAGI.

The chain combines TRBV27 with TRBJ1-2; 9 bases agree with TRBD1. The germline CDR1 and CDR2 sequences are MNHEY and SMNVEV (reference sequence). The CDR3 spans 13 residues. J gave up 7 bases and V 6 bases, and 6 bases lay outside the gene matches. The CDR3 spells CASRGGQGSGYTF. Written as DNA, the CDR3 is TGTGCCAGCAGGGGGGGACAGGGCAGTGGCTACACCTTC.

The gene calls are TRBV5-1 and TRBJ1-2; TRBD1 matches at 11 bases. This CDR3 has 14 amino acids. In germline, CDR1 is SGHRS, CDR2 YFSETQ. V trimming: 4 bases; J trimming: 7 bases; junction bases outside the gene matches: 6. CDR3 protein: CASSLGQGAFGYTF. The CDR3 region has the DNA TGCGCCAGCAGCCTCGGACAGGGGGCCTTTGGCTACACCTTC.

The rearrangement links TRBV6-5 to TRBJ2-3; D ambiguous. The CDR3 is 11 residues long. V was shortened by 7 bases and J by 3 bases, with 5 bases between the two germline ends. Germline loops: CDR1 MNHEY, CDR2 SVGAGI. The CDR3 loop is CASTGTDTQYF. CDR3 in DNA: TGTGCCAGCACCGGGACAGATACGCAGTATTTT.

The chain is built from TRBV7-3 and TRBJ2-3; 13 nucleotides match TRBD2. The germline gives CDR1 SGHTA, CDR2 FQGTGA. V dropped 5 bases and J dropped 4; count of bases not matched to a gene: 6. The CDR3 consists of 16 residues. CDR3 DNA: TGTGCCAGCAGCCCTGGACTAGCGGGGGATCCAGATACGCAGTATTTT. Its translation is CASSPGLAGDPDTQYF.

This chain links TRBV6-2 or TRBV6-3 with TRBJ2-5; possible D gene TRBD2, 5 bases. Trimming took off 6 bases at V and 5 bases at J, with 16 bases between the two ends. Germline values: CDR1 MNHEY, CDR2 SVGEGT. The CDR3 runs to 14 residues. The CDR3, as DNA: TGTGCCAGCAGATACCTCGGACTCAGGGAGACCCAGTACTTC. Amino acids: CASRYLGLRETQYF.

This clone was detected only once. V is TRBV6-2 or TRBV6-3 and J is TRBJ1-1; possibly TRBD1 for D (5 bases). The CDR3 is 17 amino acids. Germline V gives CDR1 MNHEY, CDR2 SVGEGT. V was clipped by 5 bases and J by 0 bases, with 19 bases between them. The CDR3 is CASSLGTRGIVNTEAFF. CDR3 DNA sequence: TGTGCCAGCAGTCTGGGTACCCGGGGGATTGTGAACACTGAAGCTTTCTTT.